This T cell receptor beta chain appears in the sequencing data of a study of blood T cells in healthy people across ages. A note on this clonotype: Its specificity is not known.

The CDR3 consists of 16 residues. CDR1 and CDR2 from the germline V gene are DFQATT and SNEGSKA (reference sequence). The V gene lost 3 bases and the J gene lost 9 bases, with 24 bases spanning the gap. Per sample, at least 5 micrograms of total RNA were extracted. A second PCR, run for roughly 7 to 12 cycles, used a sample-barcoded 5' primer plus a J-beta primer mix. TCRdb recomputed calls from the 5' RACE reads with MiXCR, one row per CDR3 protein. The data show about 680,000 distinct CDR3 sequences, over 45% seen once. General study points: The recorded TCR beta diversity per million T cells decreased in a roughly linear manner with age. There were more naive CD4+ cells and higher diversity in long-lived donors than in aged donors.

This clonotype originated in a woman aged 55-69 years in good health. Sequenced: blood. The rearrangement uses TRBV20-1 and TRBJ2-1; TRBD1 or TRBD2 may be the D gene (6 bases each). The CDR3 bases are TGCAGTGCTAGGGGGCAGGGGCGGGATGTTGGTCGTGAGCAGTTCTTC. Protein product: CSARGQGRDVGREQFF.